The sequence of this T cell receptor beta chain was determined in a study of cytomegalovirus exposure and HLA in healthy donors. Across the whole study: Sequencing of around 200 million T cells in an earlier analysis found 95 million to 120 million unique TCR beta sequences.

Notes on the study in general: Association with HLA alleles at 0.05 false discovery rate was found for 15,000 to 20,000 TCR beta sequences in a later analysis. Most TCR sequences showed up rarely, but some public TCRs showed up in many donors. TCR beta chains numbering more than 150 were designated cytomegalovirus-associated.

Unmatched junction bases numbered 19, after V lost 7 bases and J lost 6 bases. This CDR3 region has 18 residues. Per the germline V gene, CDR1 is SGHDT and CDR2 is YYEEEE. In the case of this clone: The antigen is undetermined.

PCR employed 60 Vbeta and 13 Jbeta primers. The data were produced by immunoSEQ multiplex PCR, yet TCRdb's version contains in-frame clones alone and is incomplete. The data show about 120,000 clones, nearly 80% seen once. The specimen sequenced was PBMCs. The source of this sequence is a woman younger than 45 in good health and CMV-seropositive. The chain employs TRBV5-6 and TRBJ1-2; 12 bases fit TRBD1. CDR3 region: CASRGGGTGGLAANGYTF. The CDR3 nucleotides are TGTGCCAGCCGCGGGGGTGGGACAGGGGGCCTGGCGGCGAATGGCTACACCTTC.